Detailed here is one T cell receptor beta chain. Its antigen remains unidentified. This sample is part of a study of CD8 T cells in Susac syndrome. An amount of RNA that ranged from roughly 0.5 to 1 ug was reverse transcribed with random hexamers. With immunoSEQ multiplex PCR, TCR beta CDR3 was amplified across 54 Vbeta and 13 Jbeta. TCRdb passed the immunoSEQ multiplex PCR reads through MiXCR, listing each CDR3 protein once. The sample lists roughly 170,000 distinct CDR3 sequences, 90% to 95% occurring once. The CDR3 is 14 residues long. The J segment lost 9 bases and the V segment lost 6 bases, leaving 11 bases of the junction unmatched. Germline V gene lookup returns CDR1 SNHLY and CDR2 FYNNEI. Whole-study results and caveats: Acknowledgment was made by the study that its TCR sequencing and HLA analysis involved a relatively small number of individuals.

The patients serving as multiple sclerosis controls were treatment-naive. They had stable or active relapsing-remitting disease and fulfilled revised McDonald criteria. The genes are TRBV2 and TRBJ2-1, with 7 positions matching TRBD2. The receptor's source is a human donor with multiple sclerosis. Sequencing was performed on CD4+ T cells from PBMCs. The CDR3 is CASSTGLPGGEQFF. DNA of the CDR3: TGTGCCAGCAGCACGGGACTACCCGGTGGTGAGCAGTTCTTC.